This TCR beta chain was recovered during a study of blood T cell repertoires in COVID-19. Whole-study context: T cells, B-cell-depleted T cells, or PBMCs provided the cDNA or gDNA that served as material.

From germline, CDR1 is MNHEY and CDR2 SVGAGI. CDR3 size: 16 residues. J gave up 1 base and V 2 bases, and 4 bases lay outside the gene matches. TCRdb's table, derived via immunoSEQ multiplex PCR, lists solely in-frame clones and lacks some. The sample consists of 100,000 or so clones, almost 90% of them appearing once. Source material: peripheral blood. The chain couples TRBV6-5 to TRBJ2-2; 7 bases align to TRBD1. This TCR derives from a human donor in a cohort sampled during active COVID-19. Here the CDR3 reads CASSYDWTGNTGELFF. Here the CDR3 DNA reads TGTGCCAGCAGTTACGACTGGACAGGGAACACCGGGGAGCTGTTTTTT.